What follows are 19 T cell receptor beta chains derived from one specimen sequenced in a study of T cells in Graves' hyperthyroidism and ophthalmopathy. RNA transcripts were the template for amplifying TCR beta CDR3 regions. Carried out on the TCR CDR3, a first-round RT-PCR used the HTBI primer set. TCRdb called the multiplex PCR reads again in MiXCR, with one record for every CDR3 protein. The sample holds 300,000 to 400,000 distinct CDR3 sequences, under 25% seen once. Sequenced: blood. These receptors were obtained from a woman aged 45-65 years with Graves' hyperthyroidism.

This clonotype was observed a few times. This may arise from a read error, as a much more abundant clone is one base away. J is TRBJ2-1 and V is TRBV27; D gene uncertain. Germline loops: CDR1 MNHEY, CDR2 SMNVEV (reference sequence). The CDR3 runs 17 residues. In nucleotides, the CDR3 is TGTGCCGGCAGTTCGGCTGTGGGGATAGGCTCCTACAATGAGCAGTTCTTC. It specifies CAGSSAVGIGSYNEQFF.

This clonotype was observed at least ten times. The chain carries TRBV10-3 and TRBJ1-1; the D is unclear. The CDR3 loop spans 14 amino acids. Germline V gene data show CDR1 as ENHRY and CDR2 as SYGVKD. Trimming removed 8 bases at V and 5 bases at J, with 18 bases between. The CDR3, as DNA: TGTGCCATCGTCTCAGCCAGCACGGGGACTGAAGCTTTCTTT. Its protein is CAIVSASTGTEAFF.

There are a few counts of this clonotype. The rearrangement joins TRBV5-5 to TRBJ2-5, with 7 bases aligning to TRBD2. V gave up 0 bases and J gave up 7 bases; unmatched junction bases: 12. Germline CDR1 and CDR2: SGHKS and YYEKEE (reference sequence). The length of the CDR3 is 16 residues. The CDR3 loop reads CASSLALRAGVGTQYF. CDR3 sequence (DNA): TGTGCCAGCAGCTTGGCCCTGAGGGCGGGGGTCGGGACCCAGTACTTC.

This clonotype was observed at least ten times. This chain links TRBV28 with TRBJ2-7; the D is unclear. There are 11 residues in the CDR3. Trimming took 2 bases from V and 3 from J, leaving 2 bases between them. Looked up from germline, CDR1 is MDHEN and CDR2 is SYDVKM. The CDR3 sequence is CASSLIYEQYF. CDR3 nucleotides: TGTGCCAGCAGTTTAATCTACGAGCAGTACTTC.

The table lists this clonotype with a few counts. The chain employs TRBV4-1 and TRBJ2-1, with TRBD2 matching over 9 bases. J was trimmed by 6 bases and V by 3 bases; bases with no gene match: 6. CDR1 is MGHRA, CDR2 YSYEKL, per germline. The CDR3 consists of 15 residues. The CDR3 loop reads CASSHLGLASNEQFF. The DNA of the CDR3 is TGCGCCAGCAGCCATCTGGGACTAGCCAGCAATGAGCAGTTCTTC.

The V call is TRBV28, the J call TRBJ1-5; 8 bases are shared with TRBD1. Germline lookup yields CDR1 MDHEN and CDR2 SYDVKM. J was trimmed by 0 bases and V by 6 bases; bases with no gene match: 10. The CDR3 sequence is 17 residues long. DNA for the CDR3: TGTGCCAGCAGGTGGGGGCAGGGGGCCTTTAGCAATCAGCCCCAGCATTTT. Protein: CASRWGQGAFSNQPQHF.

This clonotype was picked up a small number of times. The gene calls are TRBV18 and TRBJ1-3; no firm D call. Trimming pared 4 bases from V and 8 bases from J, leaving 18 bases between. Germline V lookup: CDR1 KGHSH, CDR2 LQKENI. The CDR3 contains 15 residues. CDR3 DNA sequence: TGTGCCAGCTCACAAGAGCGGAAGACCCTACACACCATATATTTT. Translation gives CASSQERKTLHTIYF.

Details on this clonotype: One base away lies a much larger clone, so this may be a sequencing read error. The gene calls are TRBV12-3 or TRBV12-4 and TRBJ2-7; D is perhaps TRBD1 (5 bases). The J call may be faulty, since TRBJ2-1 better matches the DNA end. The CDR3 length is 14 residues. CDR3 nucleotides: TGTGCCAGCAGTCCTGGACACACGTCCTACGAGCAGTTCTTC. Translating gives CASSPGHTSYEQFF.

The chain joins TRBV28 to TRBJ1-5; the D gene is possibly TRBD1 (5 bases). Trimming took off 4 bases at V and 0 bases at J, with 13 bases between the two ends. The CDR3 has 16 amino acids. Germline V gives CDR1 MDHEN, CDR2 SYDVKM. For the CDR3, the DNA is TGTGCCAGCAGTTCTCAGGGACCTCTTAGCAATCAGCCCCAGCATTTT. It encodes CASSSQGPLSNQPQHF.

In this sample, this clonotype turned up many times. The V gene is TRBV18, the J gene TRBJ2-1; possible D gene TRBD2, 5 bases. CDR1 is KGHSH and CDR2 is LQKENI in the germline V gene. This CDR3 has 13 residues. V was shortened by 3 bases and J by 8 bases, with 11 bases between the two germline ends. CDR3 nucleotides: TGTGCCAGCTCACCTATTTCGAGGGATGAGCAGTTCTTC. The encoded protein is CASSPISRDEQFF.

The genes are TRBV5-1 and TRBJ2-4, with D possibly TRBD2 on 6 matching bases. Looked up from germline, CDR1 is SGHRS and CDR2 is YFSETQ. The ends were cut back, 1 base at V and 1 base at J, with 9 bases in the middle. CDR3 length: 15 residues. DNA for the CDR3: TGCGCCAGCAGCTTGTCGGAGGGGGCCAAAAACATTCAGTACTTC. Translating gives CASSLSEGAKNIQYF.

The genes are TRBV27 and TRBJ2-2; D not certain. The CDR3 sequence is 15 residues long. CDR1 and CDR2 from the germline V gene are MNHEY and SMNVEV (reference sequence). V gave up 7 bases and J gave up 2 bases, with 14 bases separating them. In DNA, the CDR3 is TGTGCCAGCAAAAGCAGAACCTTAAACACCGGGGAGCTGTTTTTT. It is translated as CASKSRTLNTGELFF.

This chain links TRBV28 with TRBJ1-5; D is uncertain. CDR3 size: 11 residues. Germline V gives CDR1 MDHEN, CDR2 SYDVKM. Trimming removed 4 bases at V and 7 bases at J, with 5 bases between. CDR3 loop: CASSSWQPQHF. The CDR3 coding sequence is TGTGCCAGCAGTTCTTGGCAGCCCCAGCATTTT.

The gene calls are TRBV19 and TRBJ1-5; no clear D gene. Per germline, CDR1 LNHDA and CDR2 SQIVND (reference sequence). Trimming pared 5 bases from V and 7 bases from J, leaving 12 bases between. The CDR3 length is 13 residues. The CDR3 nucleotides are TGTGCCAGTAGTTGGACGGACTGGCAGCCCCAGCATTTT. Protein: CASSWTDWQPQHF.

This chain uses TRBV29-1 with TRBJ2-7, with D perhaps TRBD1 (5 bases). Trimming took 2 bases from V and 3 from J, leaving 8 bases between them. Germline CDR1 reads SQVTM; CDR2 reads ANQGSEA. The CDR3 is made up of 12 amino acids. The CDR3 region has the DNA TGCAGCGTTGAACTAGGGGTCTACGAGCAGTACTTC. It translates to CSVELGVYEQYF.

The sample holds many counts of this clonotype. The chain has TRBV11-3 and TRBJ2-1; D is perhaps TRBD2 (5 bases). V was pared by 3 bases and J by 1 base, with 7 bases between. The length of the CDR3 is 14 residues. Germline values: CDR1 SGHNT, CDR2 YENEEA. The CDR3 loop reads CASSFAGSYNEQFF. CDR3 coding DNA: TGTGCCAGCAGCTTCGCGGGTTCCTACAATGAGCAGTTCTTC. The variable domain in full, with the rest retrieved from reference TRBV11-3 and TRBJ2-1, is EAGVVQSPRYKIIEKKQPVAFWCNPISGHNTLYWYLQNLGQGPELLIRYENEEAVDDSQLPKDRFSAERLKGVDSTLKIQPAELGDSAVYLCASSFAGSYNEQFFGPGTRLTVL.

This clonotype was recorded many times. The chain couples TRBV28 to TRBJ2-1; TRBD1 matches 8 bases. Germline trimming cut 5 bases from V and 2 bases from J; bases unmatched to any gene: 8. CDR1 is MDHEN, CDR2 SYDVKM, per germline. The length of the CDR3 is 16 residues. The CDR3: CASSDTHRGAYNEQFF. In DNA, the CDR3 is TGTGCCAGCAGTGACACTCACAGGGGGGCCTACAATGAGCAGTTCTTC.

This clonotype showed up many times. The rearrangement uses TRBV5-1 and TRBJ2-1; TRBD2 agrees at 11 bases. The CDR3 sequence is 15 residues long. Germline V gives CDR1 SGHRS, CDR2 YFSETQ. With V trimmed by 4 bases and J by 6 bases, 6 bases remained unmatched. The CDR3 DNA reads as TGCGCCAGCAGCCATAGCGGGAGGGGAGGCAATGAGCAGTTCTTC. It translates to CASSHSGRGGNEQFF.

This clonotype was picked up many times. J is TRBJ1-2 and V is TRBV12-3 or TRBV12-4; maybe TRBD1 (5 bases). The CDR3 contains 15 residues. V lost 2 bases, J lost 1 base, and 11 bases lay in between. For the CDR3, the DNA is TGTGCCAGCAGTTTATGGGGGGTTGATAACTATGGCTACACCTTC. This codes for CASSLWGVDNYGYTF.